Sequencing of this T cell receptor beta chain was carried out in a study of cytomegalovirus exposure and HLA in healthy donors. Overall study findings and caveats: Sequencing artifact likely explains a cluster of highly shared sequence variants. In a later analysis, common viral pathogens appeared linked to several of the most significant clusters.

Concerning this clone itself: What it binds is unknown.

Use of 60 Vbeta and 13 Jbeta primers characterized the PCR. Sequencing was performed with immunoSEQ multiplex PCR; in TCRdb, only in-frame clones are kept and a portion is missing. In the table there are some 120,000 clones, roughly 9.9% of which are singletons. The clonotype originates from a man younger than 45 in good health and CMV-seronegative. Input material: PBMCs.

DNA of the CDR3: TGCAGCGGATTTGATGGGCAGTCGAACACTGAAGCTTTCTTT. This sequence encodes CSGFDGQSNTEAFF. The chain joins TRBV29-1 to TRBJ1-1; no definite D call. The V gene lost 7 bases and the J gene lost 1 base, with 16 bases spanning the gap. The CDR3 length is 14 residues. Germline-derived CDR1 and CDR2 are SQVTM and ANQGSEA.